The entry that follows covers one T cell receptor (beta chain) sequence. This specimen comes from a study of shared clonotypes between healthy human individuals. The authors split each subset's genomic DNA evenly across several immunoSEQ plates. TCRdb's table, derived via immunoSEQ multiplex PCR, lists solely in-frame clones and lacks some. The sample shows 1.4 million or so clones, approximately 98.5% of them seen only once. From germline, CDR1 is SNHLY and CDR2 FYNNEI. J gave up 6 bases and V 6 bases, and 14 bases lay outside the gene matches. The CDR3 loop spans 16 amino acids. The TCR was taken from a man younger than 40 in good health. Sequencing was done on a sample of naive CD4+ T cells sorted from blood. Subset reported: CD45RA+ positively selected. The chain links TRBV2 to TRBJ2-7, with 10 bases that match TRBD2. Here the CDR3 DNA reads TGTGCCAGCAGCGCTAGGAGGACTAGCGGTGCCTCCGAGCAGTACTTC. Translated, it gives CASSARRTSGASEQYF.